What follows describes a single TCR beta chain. The antigen is not known. This entry comes from a study of shared clonotypes between healthy human individuals. This CDR3 is built from 17 residues. V shed 1 base, J shed 10 bases, and the junction held 16 bases outside the gene matches. Per germline, CDR1 LGHNA and CDR2 YSLEER. Healthy and HIV-negative, the adult donors had no recent acute infections or vaccinations. All the donors were Caucasian adults who lived in Nashville, Tennessee. Using immunoSEQ multiplex PCR, the repertoire was profiled, and TCRdb retains in-frame clones only, with some absent. In the table there are 850,000 to 1,100,000 clones, roughly 80% of which are singletons. Study observations and caveats: Clonotypes shared by all four donors outscored non-shared clonotypes in generation probability. Several donors showed sharing of around 5.3% of naive CD4 clonotypes.

The chain uses TRBV4-3 and TRBJ2-3; the match to TRBD2 covers 8 bases. The TCR sequence derives from a man younger than 30 in good health. Some clones in this sample may be carry-over from other donors' samples. Input material: memory CD4+ T cells from PBMCs. As for subset: CD45RA-negative fraction. CDR3 in amino acids: CASSQGISGSASYAQYF. CDR3 bases: TGCGCCAGCAGCCAAGGTATAAGCGGGAGTGCTAGTTATGCGCAGTATTTT.